In its sample, the clone carrying this T cell receptor (beta chain) was seen once. The sample originates from a study of blood T cells in healthy people across ages. V lost 1 base and J 2 bases, leaving 8 bases between the germline ends. Germline CDR1 and CDR2: LGHNA and YSLEER. CDR3 length equals 15 residues. A J-beta primer mix and a sample-barcoded 5' primer were used in a second PCR of roughly 6 to 11 cycles. TCRdb reprocessed the 5' RACE reads via MiXCR and lists one record per CDR3 protein. Of approximately 2,000,000 distinct CDR3 sequences in the sample, 35% to 50% were seen once. The chain has TRBV4-3 and TRBJ2-2; D gene unclear. The clonotype comes from a human donor in good health. Sequenced sample: blood. The CDR3 DNA is TGCGCCAGCAGCCAAGGGATTTCAAACACCGGGGAGCTGTTTTTT. It encodes CASSQGISNTGELFF.